This TCR beta chain was captured in a study of cytomegalovirus exposure and HLA in healthy donors. Method: immunoSEQ multiplex PCR; TCRdb's copy keeps in-frame clones and lacks some. The sample includes some 130,000 clones, around four fifths seen only once; the top ten take less than 35%. The V and J ends lost 0 bases and 0 bases respectively, with 10 bases between them. CDR3 length equals 16 residues. Germline V gene lookup returns CDR1 SGHDN and CDR2 FVKESK. The sequencing sample was made of PBMCs. The rearrangement uses TRBV14 and TRBJ2-3; the D gene is possibly TRBD2 (7 bases). The clonotype was recovered from a young man in good health and CMV-seropositive. The CDR3 DNA follows: TGTGCCAGCAGCCAAGAGCGGGGGCGAAGCACAGATACGCAGTATTTT. Its protein is CASSQERGRSTDTQYF.